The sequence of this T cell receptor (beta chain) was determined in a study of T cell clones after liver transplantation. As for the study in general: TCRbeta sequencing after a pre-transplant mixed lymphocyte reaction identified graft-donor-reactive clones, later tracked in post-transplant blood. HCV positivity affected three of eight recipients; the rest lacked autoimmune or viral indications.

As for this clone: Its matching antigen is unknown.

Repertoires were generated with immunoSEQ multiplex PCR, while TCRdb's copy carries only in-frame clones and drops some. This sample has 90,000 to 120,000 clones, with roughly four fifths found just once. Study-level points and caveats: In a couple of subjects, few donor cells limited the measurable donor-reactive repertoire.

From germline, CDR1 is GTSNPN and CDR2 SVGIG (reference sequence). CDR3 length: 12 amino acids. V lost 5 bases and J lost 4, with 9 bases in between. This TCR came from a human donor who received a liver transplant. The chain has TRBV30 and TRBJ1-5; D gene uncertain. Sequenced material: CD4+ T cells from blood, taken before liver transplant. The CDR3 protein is CAWGPDNQPQHF. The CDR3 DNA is TGTGCCTGGGGACCCGATAATCAGCCCCAGCATTTT.